Presented here are 4 T cell receptor beta chains from one specimen sequenced in a study of cytomegalovirus exposure and HLA in healthy donors. In the PCR, 60 Vbeta and 13 Jbeta primers were used. Repertoires were generated with immunoSEQ multiplex PCR, while TCRdb's copy carries only in-frame clones and drops some. The table has about 140,000 clones, roughly 79% seen once. Sequencing was done on a sample of PBMCs. Receptors were obtained from a man aged 18 to 29 in good health and CMV-seronegative.

The rearrangement links TRBV7-9 to TRBJ2-1; TRBD1 is a possible D gene (6 bases). The CDR3 loop spans 13 amino acids. Germline CDR1 reads SEHNR; CDR2 reads FQNEAQ (reference sequence). V lost 1 base, J lost 6 bases, and 7 bases lay in between. Here the CDR3 reads CASSLEGGNEQFF. Written as DNA, the CDR3 is TGTGCCAGCAGCTTAGAAGGGGGCAATGAGCAGTTCTTC.

This clone appeared a few times. The chain uses TRBV6-1 and TRBJ1-1; D perhaps matches TRBD1 (5 bases). Germline lookup yields CDR1 MNHNS and CDR2 SASEGT. The V end lost 5 bases, the J end lost 5 bases, and 12 bases lay between the germline ends. The CDR3 has 13 residues. The CDR3 spells CASSTGRRTEAFF. The CDR3 nucleotides are TGTGCCAGCAGTACAGGCAGGCGAACTGAAGCTTTCTTT.

This chain connects TRBV5-6 to TRBJ1-5, with no clear D. CDR3 length: 16 residues. Trimming took 4 bases from V and 0 from J, leaving 14 bases between them. Looked up from germline, CDR1 is SGHDT and CDR2 is YYEEEE. DNA for the CDR3: TGTGCCAGCAGCCCCCACGGGGTAAATAGCAATCAGCCCCAGCATTTT. It specifies CASSPHGVNSNQPQHF.

The chain recombines TRBV9 with TRBJ1-6; D gene uncertain. CDR1 is SGDLS, CDR2 YYNGEE, per germline. This CDR3 region has 17 residues. V was pared by 4 bases and J by 0 bases, with 14 bases between. In DNA form, the CDR3 reads TGTGCCAGCAGCCCCCAACCCGGGAGCTCCTATAATTCACCCCTCCACTTT. It encodes CASSPQPGSSYNSPLHF.